This T cell receptor (beta chain) was found in a study of blood T cells in healthy people across ages. Using a J-beta primer mix together with a sample-barcoded 5' primer, a second PCR was run for about 7 to 12 cycles. TCRdb analysed the 5' RACE reads with MiXCR anew, one entry per CDR3 protein. The table records about 620,000 distinct CDR3 sequences, 52% of them present only once. Study findings and constraints: Compared with aged donors, long-lived donors showed fewer expanded clones, suggesting selection. Across the age range, TCR beta diversity per million T cells fell in a roughly linear way. There was no known CMV status for donors, so expanded clonotype changes were possibly confounded. Estimated diversity across one million T cells was deemed an underestimate.

A few counts support this clonotype. What it binds is not known. The sample consisted of blood. The source of this sequence is a woman at least 80 years old in good health.

Here the CDR3 DNA reads TGCGCCAGCCGAGGGGTGAGTCCCCAGAACACTGAAGCTTTCTTT. Amino acid sequence: CASRGVSPQNTEAFF. V gene TRBV5-1 combines with J gene TRBJ1-1; a weak D match, TRBD1 (5 bases). The CDR3 totals 15 residues. CDR1 and CDR2 (germline): SGHRS, YFSETQ. Trimming cost V 7 bases and J 1 base, with 17 bases left between them.